Shown below are 4 T cell receptor beta chains from a single sample sequenced in a study of beta chain features in type 1 diabetes. TCRB transcripts that were expressed got sequenced, as all of the isolated RNA had been reverse transcribed. The assay was immunoSEQ multiplex PCR, and TCRdb's table has in-frame clones only and misses some. This sample carries a few hundred thousand clones, around 30% of them seen once, and the ten largest clones take 0.06% to 0.07%. Sequencing was carried out using naive CD4+ T cells from blood. These TCRs come from a man between 18 and 29 years old in good health.

Only a few counts were recorded for this clone. J is TRBJ2-4 and V is TRBV7-2; 16 bases fit TRBD2. Germline values: CDR1 SGHTA, CDR2 FQGNSA. V was pared by 6 bases and J by 8 bases, with 13 bases of the junction left unmatched. CDR3 size: 18 residues. In nucleotides, the CDR3 is TGTGCCAGCAGTCTTACTGGGACTAGCGGGAGGGTCATGGACATTCAGTACTTC. Translating it yields CASSLTGTSGRVMDIQYF. Drawing the rest from reference TRBV7-2 and TRBJ2-4, the complete variable domain is GAGVSQSPSNKVTEKGKDVELRCDPISGHTALYWYRQSLGQGLEFLIYFQGNSAPDKSGLPSDRFSAERTGGSVSTLTIQRTQQEDSAVYLCASSLTGTSGRVMDIQYFGAGTRLSVL.

J is TRBJ2-1 and V is TRBV4-3; D unclear. Per the germline V gene, CDR1 is LGHNA and CDR2 is YSLEER. Between the trimmed V and J ends, which lost 0 bases and 1 base, there was a span of 13 bases. The CDR3 runs to 17 residues. CDR3 sequence: CASSQETRLGSYNEQFF. The CDR3 DNA reads TGCGCCAGCAGCCAAGAAACCCGTCTTGGGTCCTACAATGAGCAGTTCTTC.

The rearrangement joins TRBV5-1 to TRBJ2-1, with 8 bases identical to TRBD2. The J segment lost 3 bases and the V segment lost 7 bases, leaving 6 bases of the junction unmatched. The CDR3 runs 14 residues. Germline V lookup: CDR1 SGHRS, CDR2 YFSETQ. The CDR3 coding sequence is TGCGCCAGCGGCCTAAGCGGGAGCTACAATGAGCAGTTCTTC. The encoded protein is CASGLSGSYNEQFF.

The rearrangement uses TRBV10-3 and TRBJ1-1; D call uncertain. Germline CDR1 is ENHRY and CDR2 is SYGVKD. The ends were cut back, 7 bases at V and 3 bases at J, with 9 bases in the middle. The CDR3 covers 12 residues. Here the CDR3 reads CAIKVSDTEAFF. The CDR3 nucleotides read TGTGCCATCAAGGTCTCGGACACTGAAGCTTTCTTT.